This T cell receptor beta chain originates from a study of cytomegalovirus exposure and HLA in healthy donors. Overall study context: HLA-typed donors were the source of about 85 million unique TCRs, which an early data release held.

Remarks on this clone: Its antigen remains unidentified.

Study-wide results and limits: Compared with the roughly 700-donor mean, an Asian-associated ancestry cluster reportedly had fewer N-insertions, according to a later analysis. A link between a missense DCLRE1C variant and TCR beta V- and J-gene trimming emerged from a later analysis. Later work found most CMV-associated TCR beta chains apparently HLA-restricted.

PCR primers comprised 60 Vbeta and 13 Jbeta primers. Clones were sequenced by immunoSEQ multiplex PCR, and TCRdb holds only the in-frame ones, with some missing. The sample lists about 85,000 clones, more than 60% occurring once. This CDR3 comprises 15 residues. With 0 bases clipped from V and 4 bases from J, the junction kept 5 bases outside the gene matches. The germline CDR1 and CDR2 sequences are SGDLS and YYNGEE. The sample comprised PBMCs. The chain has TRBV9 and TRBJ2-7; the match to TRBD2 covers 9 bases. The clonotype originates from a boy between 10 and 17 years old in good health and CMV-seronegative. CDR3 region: CASSVGRAGGYEQYF. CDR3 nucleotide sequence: TGTGCCAGCAGCGTAGGCCGAGCGGGGGGTTACGAGCAGTACTTC.